This T cell receptor (beta chain) comes out of a study of CD8 T cells in ankylosing spondylitis. Study results and limitations: Reported data indicate significant enrichment of disease-linked clones within matched ankylosing spondylitis synovial fluid. There was a TCR beta motif, made of 7 to 9 highly homologous variants, that appeared characteristic of ankylosing spondylitis blood. Past research had described some motif variants in reactive arthritis synovial fluid and blood.

There are a few counts of this clonotype. What it binds is not known. Germline V gene lookup returns CDR1 MNHEY and CDR2 SMNVEV (reference sequence). The CDR3 sequence is 15 residues long. The trim removed 6 bases at V and 3 bases at J, leaving 6 bases unmatched. Quantitative barcoded 5'-RACE was used to prepare TCR beta libraries. TCRdb fed the 5' RACE reads into MiXCR, producing one record per CDR3 protein. The top ten clones hold under 15% of a sample with 350,000 to 400,000 distinct CDR3 sequences, 20% of them seen once. The sequence derives from a male donor with ankylosing spondylitis or in good health (not recorded which). Sequenced: blood, either unsorted or a sorted T cell fraction (not recorded which). This sequence joins TRBV27 and TRBJ2-7, with 12 bases that match TRBD2. CDR3 in amino acids: CASSSGTSGHYEQYF. As DNA, the CDR3 is TGTGCCAGCAGCTCCGGGACTAGCGGGCACTACGAGCAGTACTTC.